The present T cell receptor (beta chain) was sequenced within a study of blood T cell repertoires in COVID-19. Germline V gene sequence: CDR1 MNHNS, CDR2 SASEGT. The CDR3 totals 16 residues. V gave up 3 bases and J gave up 6 bases, with 21 bases separating them. Sequencing used immunoSEQ multiplex PCR; TCRdb keeps in-frame clones, though not all of them. This sample has around 260,000 clones, with 84% found just once. This clone was observed once. The sequenced sample was peripheral blood. The sequence was obtained from a man between 60 and 70 years old with acute or convalescent COVID-19. The rearrangement joins TRBV6-1 to TRBJ2-7; unclear D gene. DNA for the CDR3: TGTGCCAGCAGTGATAAAGGCGTCTCCGGCAGGCGCGAGCAGTACTTC. As protein: CASSDKGVSGRREQYF.